The 18 T cell receptor beta chains below come from one sample, sequenced in a study of T cell responses to AZD1222 COVID-19 vaccine. The protocol was immunoSEQ multiplex PCR, while the TCRdb copy is restricted to in-frame clones and leaves out a portion. The profile shows roughly 120,000 clones, 75% to 95% of them singletons. Specimen: peripheral blood, collected on day 0 of AZD1222 vaccination. These receptors all stem from an adult in good health.

CDR3 residues: CASSENPSQPQHF. The CDR3 DNA reads TGTGCCAGCAGTGAAAACCCCTCTCAGCCCCAGCATTTT. The chain carries TRBV6-4 and TRBJ1-5; D unresolved. The CDR3 spans 13 residues. The V gene's germline CDR1 is MRHNA and CDR2 SNTAGT. Trimming stripped 3 bases from V and 6 bases from J, with 9 bases between.

This chain joins TRBV4-1 and TRBJ2-2; the match to TRBD1 covers 10 bases. J lost 4 bases, V lost 2 bases, and 10 bases had no gene match. The CDR3 sequence is 18 residues long. Germline-derived CDR1 and CDR2 are MGHRA and YSYEKL. CDR3 loop: CASSQLGIRQGATGELFF. For the CDR3, the DNA is TGCGCCAGCAGCCAACTAGGGATAAGACAGGGGGCCACCGGGGAGCTGTTTTTT.

The chain recombines TRBV19 with TRBJ2-7, with D unresolved. The V and J ends lost 1 base and 4 bases respectively, with 14 bases between them. The CDR3 extends over 15 amino acids. Germline V gives CDR1 LNHDA, CDR2 SQIVND (reference sequence). The chain's CDR3 is CASSIGAGVLYEQYF. The CDR3 DNA follows: TGTGCCAGTAGTATAGGGGCAGGTGTCTTGTACGAGCAGTACTTC.

The rearrangement joins TRBV15 to TRBJ1-2; D is perhaps TRBD1 (5 bases). The germline V and J ends were trimmed by 3 bases and 7 bases, with 9 bases remaining between them. The CDR3 sequence is 12 residues long. Germline loops: CDR1 LNHNV, CDR2 YYDKDF (reference sequence). The CDR3 loop reads CATSRTARGYTF. Here the CDR3 DNA reads TGTGCCACCAGCAGGACAGCCCGTGGCTACACCTTC.

V gene TRBV5-5 combines with J gene TRBJ2-4; D may be TRBD1 (6 bases). The CDR3 is 17 amino acids. The V end was cut by 1 base, the J end by 1 base, with 15 bases between. Germline V gives CDR1 SGHKS, CDR2 YYEKEE (reference sequence). CDR3 DNA sequence: TGTGCCAGCAGCTTGACAGGGATCGAGTGGGCCAAAAACATTCAGTACTTC. As protein: CASSLTGIEWAKNIQYF.

This chain connects TRBV19 to TRBJ2-2, with unresolved D. The CDR3 spans 14 residues. The V gene's germline CDR1 is LNHDA and CDR2 SQIVND (reference sequence). V lost 7 bases and J lost 0, with 9 bases in between. CDR3 residues: CASKTTSNTGELFF. CDR3 DNA sequence: TGTGCCAGTAAGACAACGTCGAACACCGGGGAGCTGTTTTTT.

The V call is TRBV10-1, the J call TRBJ2-1, with D maybe TRBD1 (7 bases). V lost 4 bases to trimming and J lost 5 bases, with 18 bases between them. Looked up from germline, CDR1 is WNHNN and CDR2 is SYGVQD (reference sequence). This CDR3 is built from 16 residues. The CDR3 here is CASSVGGGRGDNEQFF. Written as DNA, the CDR3 is TGCGCCAGCAGTGTTGGTGGGGGCAGGGGGGACAATGAGCAGTTCTTC.

The rearrangement uses TRBV29-1 and TRBJ1-6; D ambiguous. The CDR3 extends over 13 amino acids. Germline CDR1 SQVTM, CDR2 ANQGSEA. Deletions cut 5 bases from V and 10 bases from J, with 15 bases between. Here the CDR3 reads CSVRPTRESPLHF. The CDR3 DNA reads as TGCAGCGTTAGGCCAACTAGGGAATCACCCCTCCACTTT.

This rearrangement joins TRBV15 to TRBJ1-6; D not resolved. Per the germline V gene, CDR1 is LNHNV and CDR2 is YYDKDF (reference sequence). CDR3 length: 14 amino acids. The V gene lost 1 base and the J gene lost 6 bases, with 7 bases spanning the gap. The CDR3 DNA reads as TGTGCCACCAGCAGAGGGGTCCTTAATTCACCCCTCCACTTT. Translated: CATSRGVLNSPLHF.

V usage is TRBV11-2 and J usage is TRBJ1-1; D not resolved. Trimming pared 0 bases from V and 0 bases from J, leaving 11 bases between. The V gene's germline CDR1 is SGHAT and CDR2 FQNNGV. The CDR3 is 16 residues long. The CDR3 DNA reads TGTGCCAGCAGCTTAGATGAACCGATCATGAACACTGAAGCTTTCTTT. The encoded protein is CASSLDEPIMNTEAFF.

This chain joins TRBV7-8 and TRBJ2-1; D tentatively fits TRBD1 or TRBD2 (5 bases each). From germline, CDR1 is SGHVS and CDR2 FQNEAQ. There are 14 residues in the CDR3. V was clipped by 5 bases and J by 8 bases, with 16 bases between them. The CDR3 sequence is CASSHRWAGDEQFF. The CDR3 region has the DNA TGTGCCAGCAGCCACAGGTGGGCCGGGGATGAGCAGTTCTTC.

The rearrangement links TRBV7-2 to TRBJ2-5; tentatively, D is TRBD1 (6 bases). The CDR3 length is 15 residues. Per the germline V gene, CDR1 is SGHTA and CDR2 is FQGNSA. Trimming removed 4 bases at V and 0 bases at J, with 12 bases between. The CDR3 nucleotides read TGTGCCAGCAGCTCCGGGACACACAACCAAGAGACCCAGTACTTC. Its translation: CASSSGTHNQETQYF.

The chain uses TRBV20-1 and TRBJ2-7; 9 bases match TRBD2. The CDR3 covers 15 residues. The V and J ends lost 3 bases and 5 bases, in that order; junction bases with no gene match: 11. CDR1 and CDR2 from the germline V gene are DFQATT and SNEGSKA (reference sequence). The CDR3 spells CSASSEREAFHEQYF. CDR3 DNA sequence: TGCAGTGCTAGTTCGGAGCGGGAGGCTTTCCACGAGCAGTACTTC.

This CDR3 reads CATRDRGDSYNEQFF. CDR3 DNA sequence: TGTGCCACCCGGGACAGGGGGGACTCCTACAATGAGCAGTTCTTC. The chain has TRBV7-2 and TRBJ2-1; TRBD1 matches 11 bases. This CDR3 comprises 15 residues. Germline values: CDR1 SGHTA, CDR2 FQGNSA. The trim removed 10 bases at V and 0 bases at J, leaving 5 bases unmatched.

The chain carries TRBV2 and TRBJ1-4; 7 bases match TRBD1. Trimming at V came to 9 bases and at J to 2 bases, leaving 3 bases not matched to a gene. CDR1 SNHLY and CDR2 FYNNEI come from the germline V gene. The CDR3 length is 13 residues. Written as DNA, the CDR3 is TGTGCCAGACAGGGGAGGACTAATGAAAAACTGTTTTTT. Translated, it gives CARQGRTNEKLFF.

V gene TRBV29-1 combines with J gene TRBJ1-1; no definite D call. V shed 6 bases and J shed 0 bases, with 8 bases lying between them. CDR3 size: 12 residues. Looked up from germline, CDR1 is SQVTM and CDR2 is ANQGSEA. CDR3 nucleotides: TGCAGCGTGACGGTAATGAACACTGAAGCTTTCTTT. Translating it yields CSVTVMNTEAFF.

The CDR3, as DNA: TGTGCCAGCAGTTCCTCGAGGGACAGGAAGAATTCACCCCTCCACTTT. It yields the protein CASSSSRDRKNSPLHF. This rearrangement joins TRBV6-5 to TRBJ1-6; 8 nucleotides agree with TRBD1. After removal of 4 bases from V and 7 bases from J, the junction contained 9 bases not matched to a gene. This CDR3 is 16 amino acids long. Germline assignment: CDR1 MNHEY and CDR2 SVGAGI.

The chain joins TRBV28 to TRBJ1-2; D possibly corresponds to TRBD1 (5 bases). Trimming cost V 5 bases and J 3 bases, with 16 bases left between them. The length of the CDR3 is 15 residues. The germline V gene has CDR1 MDHEN and CDR2 SYDVKM. DNA for the CDR3: TGTGCCAGCAGTCTCGACAGCGGTTCATACTATGGCTACACCTTC. Encoded protein: CASSLDSGSYYGYTF.